Shown below are 30 T cell receptor beta chains from a single sample sequenced in a study of cytomegalovirus exposure and HLA in healthy donors. The PCR made use of 60 Vbeta and 13 Jbeta primers. Libraries were prepared by immunoSEQ multiplex PCR; TCRdb keeps only in-frame clonotypes and omits some of them. The sample has around 150,000 clones, 60% to 85% seen once. Sequences were obtained from PBMCs. The receptors were sampled from a young woman in good health and CMV-seronegative.

V usage is TRBV7-9 and J usage is TRBJ2-7; weak D call: TRBD1 (6 bases). CDR3 size: 15 residues. Per the germline V gene, CDR1 is SEHNR and CDR2 is FQNEAQ (reference sequence). Trimming cost V 0 bases and J 3 bases, with 12 bases left between them. In DNA, the CDR3 is TGTGCCAGCAGCTTAGCGTGGGACACGGGCTACGAGCAGTACTTC. Translated: CASSLAWDTGYEQYF.

This clone was seen a single time. The gene calls are TRBV6-6 and TRBJ1-5; D remains unclear. There are 15 residues in the CDR3. V dropped 2 bases and J dropped 6 bases, with 14 bases sitting between them. In germline, CDR1 is MNHNY, CDR2 SVGAGI (reference sequence). The CDR3 coding sequence is TGTGCCAGCAGTTACCCGGAGGATAGGGTTCAGCCCCAGCATTTT. Protein sequence: CASSYPEDRVQPQHF.

The chain links TRBV27 to TRBJ1-5; D not resolved. This CDR3 spans 13 amino acids. Germline values: CDR1 MNHEY, CDR2 SMNVEV (reference sequence). Trimming took 5 bases from V and 4 from J, leaving 9 bases between them. The CDR3: CASSLRANQPQHF. In DNA form, the CDR3 reads TGTGCCAGCAGTCTGCGAGCTAATCAGCCCCAGCATTTT.

V and J are TRBV6-1 and TRBJ2-3; 7 positions match TRBD1. V lost 7 bases and J lost 5; bases outside the gene matches: 12. The length of the CDR3 is 15 residues. Germline lookup yields CDR1 MNHNS and CDR2 SASEGT. This chain's CDR3 is CASMVKGAKGDTQYF. DNA of the CDR3: TGTGCCAGCATGGTGAAGGGGGCTAAAGGAGATACGCAGTATTTT.

There are a few counts of this clone. V gene TRBV28 combines with J gene TRBJ2-7; a weak D match, TRBD1 (6 bases). The CDR3 contains 16 residues. CDR1 and CDR2 (germline): MDHEN, SYDVKM. CDR3 nucleotides: TGTGCGAGCCTAGCCACCGACAGGCGAAGCTCCTACGAGCAGTACTTC. Amino acid sequence: CASLATDRRSSYEQYF.

This sequence joins TRBV14 and TRBJ2-3; a weak D match, TRBD1 (6 bases). The CDR3 is made up of 14 amino acids. From germline, CDR1 is SGHDN and CDR2 FVKESK. V was clipped by 5 bases and J by 6 bases, with 15 bases between them. DNA for the CDR3: TGTGCCAGCAGCATAGGACAGATGGGTGATACGCAGTATTTT. This sequence encodes CASSIGQMGDTQYF.

The chain recombines TRBV28 with TRBJ2-5; TRBD2 agrees at 8 bases. CDR3 length: 18 residues. Germline V gene sequence: CDR1 MDHEN, CDR2 SYDVKM. V lost 5 bases, J lost 4 bases, and 18 bases stayed unmatched. The CDR3 reads CASSHTRGGPRGRETQYF. The CDR3 coding sequence is TGTGCCAGCAGTCACACCCGGGGGGGCCCGCGGGGTCGAGAGACCCAGTACTTC.

The chain recombines TRBV5-1 with TRBJ2-7, with D possibly being TRBD2 (5 bases). The CDR3 is made up of 14 amino acids. Deletions cut 4 bases from V and 6 bases from J, with 17 bases between. The germline CDR1 and CDR2 sequences are SGHRS and YFSETQ. CDR3 residues: CASSAGHETGEQYF. The CDR3 bases are TGCGCCAGCAGCGCGGGCCACGAGACGGGCGAGCAGTACTTC.

The CDR3 DNA sequence: TGTGCCAGTATGAAGACGGGCGGACAGGGCGGCTACGAGCAGTACTTC. As protein: CASMKTGGQGGYEQYF. This chain links TRBV5-5 with TRBJ2-7; 8 bases are shared with TRBD1. The V and J ends lost 8 bases and 3 bases, in that order; junction bases with no gene match: 16. Germline V gene lookup returns CDR1 SGHKS and CDR2 YYEKEE (reference sequence). The CDR3 spans 16 residues.

This rearrangement joins TRBV13 to TRBJ2-5; 10 positions agree with TRBD1. The J call could be wrong; TRBJ2-7 is a better fit for the DNA end. The CDR3 is 15 amino acids. Germline CDR1 and CDR2: PRHDT and FYEKMQ (reference sequence). Here the CDR3 reads CASSSPGQGFYEQYF. CDR3 sequence (DNA): TGTGCCAGCAGCTCACCGGGACAGGGGTTTTACGAGCAGTACTTC.

CDR3 amino acids: CASSLDAGATYEQYF. As DNA, the CDR3 is TGTGCCAGCAGCTTGGATGCGGGGGCAACCTACGAGCAGTACTTC. This chain links TRBV5-4 with TRBJ2-7, with D tentatively TRBD2 (7 bases). Germline CDR1 SGHNT, CDR2 YYREEE (reference sequence). Trimming cost V 0 bases and J 2 bases, with 12 bases left between them. The CDR3 is 15 residues long.

The chain carries TRBV27 and TRBJ1-1; D is unclear. Germline lookup yields CDR1 MNHEY and CDR2 SMNVEV (reference sequence). V lost 6 bases and J lost 0, with 14 bases in between. This CDR3 is built from 15 residues. The CDR3, as DNA: TGTGCCAGCAGACCCGGGAAAAAAATGAACACTGAAGCTTTCTTT. Translated, it gives CASRPGKKMNTEAFF.

The gene calls are TRBV30 and TRBJ2-1; 8 bases are shared with TRBD1. This CDR3 region has 13 residues. Germline assignment: CDR1 GTSNPN and CDR2 SVGIG (reference sequence). The V and J ends lost 3 bases and 9 bases, in that order; junction bases with no gene match: 7. In DNA form, the CDR3 reads TGTGCCTGGAGCCAGACAGGGGTCGGTGAGCAGTTCTTC. It encodes CAWSQTGVGEQFF.

V gene TRBV6-5 combines with J gene TRBJ1-2; a possible D gene is TRBD1 (6 bases). This CDR3 contains 14 residues. V was cut by 3 bases and J by 1 base, with 9 bases left in between. Germline V gene lookup returns CDR1 MNHEY and CDR2 SVGAGI. CDR3 loop: CASSYTGNNYGYTF. DNA for the CDR3: TGTGCCAGCAGTTATACAGGGAATAACTATGGCTACACCTTC.

V and J are TRBV28 and TRBJ1-2; 8 bases agree with TRBD1. Losses at the gene ends were 4 bases for V and 7 bases for J; bases not matched to a gene: 2. This CDR3 is 12 amino acids long. Germline CDR1 is MDHEN and CDR2 is SYDVKM. The CDR3 region has the DNA TGTGCCAGCAGTTCGACAGGGGTTGGCTACACCTTC. It encodes CASSSTGVGYTF.

This clone was found once. The chain uses TRBV5-1 and TRBJ2-3, with 10 bases aligning to TRBD2. The CDR3 has 15 residues. V shed 4 bases and J 1 base; nucleotides not matched to a gene: 3. CDR1 and CDR2 from the germline V gene are SGHRS and YFSETQ. CDR3 DNA sequence: TGCGCCAGCAGCATTCTAGCGGGGGGCACAGATACGCAGTATTTT. It is translated as CASSILAGGTDTQYF.

The rearrangement joins TRBV7-8 to TRBJ1-3, with D perhaps TRBD1 (5 bases). Germline CDR1 SGHVS, CDR2 FQNEAQ. The CDR3 is made up of 18 amino acids. The V gene lost 5 bases and the J gene lost 2 bases, with 22 bases spanning the gap. CDR3 loop: CASSPRTGGEIAGNTIYF. CDR3 in DNA: TGTGCCAGCAGCCCGAGGACCGGGGGGGAGATTGCTGGAAACACCATATATTTT.

The chain couples TRBV5-1 to TRBJ1-1; D is possibly TRBD1 (5 bases). From germline, CDR1 is SGHRS and CDR2 YFSETQ. Trimming pared 1 base from V and 3 bases from J, leaving 13 bases between. CDR3 length: 15 residues. This CDR3 reads CASSLLGRRDTEAFF. In nucleotides, the CDR3 is TGCGCCAGCAGCTTGTTGGGGCGCCGGGACACTGAAGCTTTCTTT.

The chain has TRBV4-1 and TRBJ1-1; D gene ambiguous. Trimming stripped 0 bases from V and 3 bases from J, with 11 bases between. The CDR3 has 15 residues. The germline V gene encodes CDR1 MGHRA and CDR2 YSYEKL. CDR3 in DNA: TGCGCCAGCAGCCAAGAGTTAGGAGGGCACACTGAAGCTTTCTTT. Its translation: CASSQELGGHTEAFF.

The chain joins TRBV10-3 to TRBJ2-2; D unclear. This CDR3 comprises 13 residues. The germline CDR1 and CDR2 sequences are ENHRY and SYGVKD. With 6 bases removed from V and 6 bases from J, the gap between germline ends came to 11 bases. DNA for the CDR3: TGTGCCATCAGACCTCTAAGCTCCGGGGAGCTGTTTTTT. This translates into CAIRPLSSGELFF.

The V call is TRBV6-5, the J call TRBJ1-4, with 8 bases identical to TRBD1. The trim removed 6 bases at V and 8 bases at J, leaving 11 bases unmatched. Germline loops: CDR1 MNHEY, CDR2 SVGAGI. This CDR3 has 15 amino acids. CDR3: CASRDVQGDLEKLFF. CDR3 DNA: TGTGCCAGCAGAGACGTACAGGGGGACTTAGAAAAACTGTTTTTT.

The rearrangement joins TRBV19 to TRBJ2-7; 10 bases align to TRBD2. The CDR3 runs to 16 residues. J was trimmed by 2 bases and V by 6 bases; bases with no gene match: 10. Germline assignment: CDR1 LNHDA and CDR2 SQIVND (reference sequence). The CDR3 protein is CASRSGSTSGTYEQYF. CDR3 nucleotide sequence: TGTGCCAGTAGGTCAGGTTCTACTAGCGGGACCTACGAGCAGTACTTC.

The J gene is TRBJ2-3, the V gene TRBV9, with a tentative D call TRBD1 (6 bases). The CDR3 has 17 amino acids. V dropped 1 base and J dropped 2 bases, with 17 bases sitting between them. CDR1 is SGDLS and CDR2 is YYNGEE in the germline V gene. Written as DNA, the CDR3 is TGTGCCAGCAGCGTAAGTGGGGGCCTTCTTAACACAGATACGCAGTATTTT. This codes for CASSVSGGLLNTDTQYF. The variable domain in full, completed from reference TRBV9 and TRBJ2-3, reads DSGVTQTPKHLITATGQRVTLRCSPRSGDLSVYWYQQSLDQGLQFLIQYYNGEERAKGNILERFSAQQFPDLHSELNLSSLELGDSALYFCASSVSGGLLNTDTQYFGPGTRLTVL.

The V call is TRBV9, the J call TRBJ2-7; the match to TRBD1 covers 8 bases. Germline CDR1 and CDR2: SGDLS and YYNGEE. The J segment lost 4 bases and the V segment lost 2 bases, leaving 11 bases of the junction unmatched. This CDR3 region has 16 residues. The CDR3 reads CASSVLPGQGVYEQYF. Written as DNA, the CDR3 is TGTGCCAGCAGCGTCTTACCCGGACAGGGAGTTTACGAGCAGTACTTC.

The V call is TRBV2, the J call TRBJ1-6, with 8 bases that match TRBD1. The CDR3 loop spans 14 amino acids. From germline, CDR1 is SNHLY and CDR2 FYNNEI. The ends lost 4 bases at V and 8 bases at J; junction bases unmatched: 4. The CDR3 DNA reads TGTGCCAGCAGTGCGACAGGGGCCGATTCACCCCTCCACTTT. As protein: CASSATGADSPLHF.

The chain has TRBV2 and TRBJ1-5; D gene uncertain. Germline CDR1 and CDR2: SNHLY and FYNNEI. The CDR3 is made up of 13 amino acids. Trimming removed 6 bases from V and 6 bases from J, with 12 bases in between. The DNA of the CDR3 is TGTGCCAGCAGCGACATTGTGCGTCAGCCCCAGCATTTT. It is translated as CASSDIVRQPQHF.

The CDR3 loop reads CASSLNLVVSGEQYF. The CDR3 DNA follows: TGCGCCAGCAGCTTGAACCTCGTTGTTTCGGGCGAGCAGTACTTC. The rearrangement joins TRBV5-1 to TRBJ2-7; no firm D call. Trimming shortened V by 1 base and J by 6 bases, and 17 bases separated the two germline ends. The CDR3 contains 15 residues. Germline CDR1 and CDR2: SGHRS and YFSETQ.

The V gene is TRBV28, the J gene TRBJ1-1; no firm D call. Germline-derived CDR1 and CDR2 are MDHEN and SYDVKM. Between the trimmed V and J ends, which lost 7 bases and 2 bases, there was a span of 17 bases. CDR3 length equals 15 residues. In DNA, the CDR3 is TGTGCCAGCAAAATGCCGTCAGGATACAACACTGAAGCTTTCTTT. Translation gives CASKMPSGYNTEAFF. The full variable domain, in which reference TRBV28 and TRBJ1-1 provide the parts outside the CDR3, is DVKVTQSSRYLVKRTGEKVFLECVQDMDHENMFWYRQDPGLGLRLIYFSYDVKMKEKGDIPEGYSVSREKKERFSLILESASTNQTSMYLCASKMPSGYNTEAFFGQGTRLTVV.

V is TRBV18 and J is TRBJ1-2; 11 bases are a match to TRBD1. CDR3 length equals 14 residues. Germline loops: CDR1 KGHSH, CDR2 LQKENI. The J segment lost 8 bases and the V segment lost 2 bases, leaving 4 bases of the junction unmatched. The CDR3 DNA follows: TGTGCCAGCTCACCATGGGACAGGGGGGACGGCTACACCTTC. It translates to CASSPWDRGDGYTF.

This clone showed up just a few times. The chain has TRBV5-4 and TRBJ2-7, with a tentative D call TRBD2 (6 bases). The germline V and J ends were trimmed by 8 bases and 0 bases, with 18 bases remaining between them. Germline CDR1 reads SGHNT; CDR2 reads YYREEE (reference sequence). The CDR3 runs 15 residues. The CDR3 reads CASSWGGTSSYEQYF. The CDR3 DNA reads TGTGCCAGTAGTTGGGGCGGGACGAGCTCCTACGAGCAGTACTTC.